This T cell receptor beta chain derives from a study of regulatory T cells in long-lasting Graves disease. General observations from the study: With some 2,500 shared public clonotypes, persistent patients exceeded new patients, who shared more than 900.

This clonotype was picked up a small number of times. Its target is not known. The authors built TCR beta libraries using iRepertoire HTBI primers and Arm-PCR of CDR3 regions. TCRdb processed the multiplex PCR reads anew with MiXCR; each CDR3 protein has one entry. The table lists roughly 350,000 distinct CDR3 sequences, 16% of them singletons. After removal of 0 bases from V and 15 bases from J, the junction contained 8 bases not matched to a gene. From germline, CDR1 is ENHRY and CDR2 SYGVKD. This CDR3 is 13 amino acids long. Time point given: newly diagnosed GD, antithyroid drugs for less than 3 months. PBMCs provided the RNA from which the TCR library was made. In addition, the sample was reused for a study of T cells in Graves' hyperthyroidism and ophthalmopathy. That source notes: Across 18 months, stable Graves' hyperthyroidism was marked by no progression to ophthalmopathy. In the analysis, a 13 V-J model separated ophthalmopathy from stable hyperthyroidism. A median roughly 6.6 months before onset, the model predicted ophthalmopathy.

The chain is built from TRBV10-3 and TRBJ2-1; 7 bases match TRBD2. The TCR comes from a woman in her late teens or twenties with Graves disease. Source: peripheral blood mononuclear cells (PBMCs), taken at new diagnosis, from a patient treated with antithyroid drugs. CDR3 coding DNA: TGTGCCATCAGTGAGTCTGGCGTCCGCGGGGGGTTCTTC. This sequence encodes CAISESGVRGGFF.